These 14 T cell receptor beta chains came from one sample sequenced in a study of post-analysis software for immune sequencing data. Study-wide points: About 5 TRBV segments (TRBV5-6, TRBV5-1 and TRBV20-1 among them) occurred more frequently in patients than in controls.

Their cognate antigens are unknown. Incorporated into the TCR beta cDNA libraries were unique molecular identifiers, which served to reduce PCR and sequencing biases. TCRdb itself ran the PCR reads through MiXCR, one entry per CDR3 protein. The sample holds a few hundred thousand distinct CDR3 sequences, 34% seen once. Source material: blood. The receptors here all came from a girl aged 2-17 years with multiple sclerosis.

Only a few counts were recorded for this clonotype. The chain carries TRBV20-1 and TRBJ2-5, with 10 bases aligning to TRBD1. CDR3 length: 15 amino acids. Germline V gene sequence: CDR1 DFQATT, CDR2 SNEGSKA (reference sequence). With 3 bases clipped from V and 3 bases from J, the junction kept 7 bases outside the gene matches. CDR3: CSARDPGQGKETQYF. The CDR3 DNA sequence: TGCAGTGCTAGGGACCCGGGACAGGGGAAAGAGACCCAGTACTTC.

CDR3 DNA sequence: TGTGCCAGCAGTGAAGGGAGGGCTACGAAAAACATTCAGTACTTC. The encoded protein is CASSEGRATKNIQYF. V gene TRBV3-1 combines with J gene TRBJ2-4, with 7 bases aligning to TRBD2. This CDR3 has 15 amino acids. Germline CDR1 and CDR2: LGHDT and YNNKEL (reference sequence). The junction had 9 bases not matched to a gene; V was cut back by 6 bases and J by 4 bases. The full variable domain, completed using reference TRBV3-1 and TRBJ2-4, is DTAVSQTPKYLVTQMGNDKSIKCEQNLGHDTMYWYKQDSKKFLKIMFSYNNKELIINETVPNRFSPKSPDKAHLNLHINSLELGDSAVYFCASSEGRATKNIQYFGAGTRLSVL.

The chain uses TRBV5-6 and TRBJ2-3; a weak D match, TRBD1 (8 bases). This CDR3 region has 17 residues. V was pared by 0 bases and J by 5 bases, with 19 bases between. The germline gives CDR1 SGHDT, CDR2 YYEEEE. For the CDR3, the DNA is TGTGCCAGCAGCTTGGACCCACACAGGGGGGGTTTAGATACGCAGTATTTT. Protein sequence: CASSLDPHRGGLDTQYF.

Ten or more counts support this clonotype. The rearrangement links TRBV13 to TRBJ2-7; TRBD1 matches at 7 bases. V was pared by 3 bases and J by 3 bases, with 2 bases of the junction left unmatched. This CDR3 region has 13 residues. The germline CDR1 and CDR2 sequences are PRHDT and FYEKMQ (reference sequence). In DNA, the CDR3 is TGTGCCAGCAGCTTCGGGACAGACTACGAGCAGTACTTC. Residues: CASSFGTDYEQYF.

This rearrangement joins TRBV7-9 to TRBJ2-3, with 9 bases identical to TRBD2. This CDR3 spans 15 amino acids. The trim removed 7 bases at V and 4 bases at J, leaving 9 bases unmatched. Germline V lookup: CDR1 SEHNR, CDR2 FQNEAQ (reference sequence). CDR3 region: CASNIAGARPDTQYF. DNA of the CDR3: TGTGCCAGCAACATAGCGGGGGCCCGCCCAGATACGCAGTATTTT.

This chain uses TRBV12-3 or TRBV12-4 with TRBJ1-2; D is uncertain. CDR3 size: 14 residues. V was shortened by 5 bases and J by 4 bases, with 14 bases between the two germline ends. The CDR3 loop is CASSGVTDGYGYTF. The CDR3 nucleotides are TGTGCCAGCAGTGGGGTTACCGACGGCTATGGCTACACCTTC.

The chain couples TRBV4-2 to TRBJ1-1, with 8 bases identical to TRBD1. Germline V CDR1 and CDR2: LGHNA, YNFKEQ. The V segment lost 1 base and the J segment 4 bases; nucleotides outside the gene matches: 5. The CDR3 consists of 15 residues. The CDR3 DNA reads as TGTGCCAGCAGCCAAGTTCAGGGGGCCCCCACTGAAGCTTTCTTT. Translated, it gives CASSQVQGAPTEAFF.

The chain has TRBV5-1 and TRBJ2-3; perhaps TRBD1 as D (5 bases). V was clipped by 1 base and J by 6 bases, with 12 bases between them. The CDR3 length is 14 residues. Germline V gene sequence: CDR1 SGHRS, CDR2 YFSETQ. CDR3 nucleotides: TGCGCCAGCAGCTTGCCTCGAAAGGGGGATACGCAGTATTTT. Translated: CASSLPRKGDTQYF.

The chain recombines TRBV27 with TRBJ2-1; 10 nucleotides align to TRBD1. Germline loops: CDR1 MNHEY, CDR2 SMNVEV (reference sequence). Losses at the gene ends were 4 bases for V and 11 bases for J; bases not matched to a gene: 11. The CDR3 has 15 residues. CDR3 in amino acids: CASSWGTGDPYKQFF. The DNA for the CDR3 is TGTGCCAGCAGTTGGGGGACAGGGGACCCATATAAGCAGTTCTTC.

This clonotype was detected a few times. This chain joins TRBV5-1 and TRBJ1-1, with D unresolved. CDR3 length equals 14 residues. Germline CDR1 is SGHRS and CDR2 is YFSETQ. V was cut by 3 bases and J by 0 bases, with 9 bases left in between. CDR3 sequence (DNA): TGCGCCAGCAGCTCCCGGGCCTTGAACACTGAAGCTTTCTTT. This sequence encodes CASSSRALNTEAFF.

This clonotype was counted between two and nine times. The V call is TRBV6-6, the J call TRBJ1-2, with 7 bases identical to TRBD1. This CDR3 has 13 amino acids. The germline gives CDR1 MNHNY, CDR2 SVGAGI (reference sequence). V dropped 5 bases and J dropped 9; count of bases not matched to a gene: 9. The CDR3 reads CASSESRDSRYTF. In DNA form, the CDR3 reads TGTGCCAGCAGTGAGTCTAGGGACAGCCGCTACACCTTC.

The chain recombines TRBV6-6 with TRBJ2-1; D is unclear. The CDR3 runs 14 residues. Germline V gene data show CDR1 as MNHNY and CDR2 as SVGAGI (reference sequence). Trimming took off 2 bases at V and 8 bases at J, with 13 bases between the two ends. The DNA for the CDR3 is TGTGCCAGCAGTTACAGGGTCATGAGCGATGAGCAGTTCTTC. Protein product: CASSYRVMSDEQFF.

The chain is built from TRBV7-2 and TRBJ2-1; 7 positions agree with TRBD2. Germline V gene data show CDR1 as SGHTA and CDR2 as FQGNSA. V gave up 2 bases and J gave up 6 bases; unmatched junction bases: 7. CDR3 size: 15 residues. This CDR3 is CASSLRAGVVNEQFF. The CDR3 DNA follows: TGTGCCAGCAGCTTAAGGGCGGGGGTCGTCAATGAGCAGTTCTTC.

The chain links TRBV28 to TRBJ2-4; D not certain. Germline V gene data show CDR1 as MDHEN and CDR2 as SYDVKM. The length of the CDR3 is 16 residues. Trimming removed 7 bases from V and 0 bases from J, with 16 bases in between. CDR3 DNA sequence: TGTGCCAGCAATCCCGCTGGTCTCGAAGCCAAAAACATTCAGTACTTC. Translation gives CASNPAGLEAKNIQYF. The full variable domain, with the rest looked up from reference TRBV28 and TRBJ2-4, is DVKVTQSSRYLVKRTGEKVFLECVQDMDHENMFWYRQDPGLGLRLIYFSYDVKMKEKGDIPEGYSVSREKKERFSLILESASTNQTSMYLCASNPAGLEAKNIQYFGAGTRLSVL.